This T cell receptor beta chain was captured in a study of cytomegalovirus exposure and HLA in healthy donors. In the study overall: A later analysis reported the same platform for the 90 to 150 validation repertoires and the 650 to 750 first-cohort repertoires.

The donors belonged to the roughly 110-subject validation cohort, separate from the 666-subject first cohort. Germline values: CDR1 SEHNR, CDR2 FQNEAQ (reference sequence). V gave up 5 bases and J gave up 7 bases; unmatched junction bases: 11. This CDR3 is built from 15 residues. Only in-frame clones appear in the TCRdb table, and some are missing; sequencing was by immunoSEQ multiplex PCR. Of around 400,000 clones listed, around 86% were seen once; the top ten hold 0.8% to 0.85%. In regard to this clone: The target antigen is unknown.

Points from the study as a whole: Three chains linked to CMV were shown in vitro to be specific for CMV antigens. Cytomegalovirus-associated status was assigned to approximately 160 TCR beta chains.

This TCR was recovered from a woman aged 18-29 years in good health and CMV-seronegative. Sequencing was performed on PBMCs. The chain is built from TRBV7-9 and TRBJ1-2, with TRBD1 matching 9 bases. CDR3 region: CASSTTGTGYGGYTF. The CDR3 bases are TGTGCCAGCAGCACAACAGGGACAGGGTATGGTGGCTACACCTTC. Variable domain in full (rest from reference TRBV7-9 and TRBJ1-2): DTGVSQNPRHKITKRGQNVTFRCDPISEHNRLYWYRQTLGQGPEFLTYFQNEAQLEKSRLLSDRFSAERPKGSFSTLEIQRTEQGDSAMYLCASSTTGTGYGGYTFGSGTRLTVV.